The rows below give T cell receptor beta chains drawn from one sample of a study of blood T cell repertoires in COVID-19. Data came from immunoSEQ multiplex PCR; TCRdb stores just in-frame clones and leaves some out. There are 350,000 or so clones in the sample; roughly 85% occur only once, and around 4.4% lies in the top ten. The source material was PBMCs or T cells enriched from blood (not recorded which). These receptors were obtained from a middle-aged woman with acute COVID-19. The CDR3 runs from the conserved cysteine through the conserved F or W. D genes are given only for firm matches. Clone size is shown for a subset of rows, as once, few, many or a class of expanded clone.

-	TRBD1	TRBV7-9	TRBJ2-2	TGTGCCAGCAGCTTCCGACAGGGCTTGTACACCGGGGAGCTGTTTTTT	CASSFRQGLYTGELFF
-	TRBD1	TRBV5-6	TRBJ1-6	TGTGCCAGCAGCTTGGTAGACAGGGGAGGTTCACCCCTCCACTTT	CASSLVDRGGSPLHF
-	TRBD1	TRBV6-2/TRBV6-3	TRBJ1-2	TGTGCCAGCAGTTCCCCAGGGGGCGTCTATGGCTACACCTTC	CASSSPGGVYGYTF
-	TRBD1	TRBV7-2	TRBJ1-2	TGTGCCAGCAGCTTAGCGCAGGACAGGGGGCTAGGTGGCTACACCTTC	CASSLAQDRGLGGYTF
-	TRBD1	TRBV28	TRBJ2-7	TGTGCCAGCAGGATTGGGACAGGGGGCTGGGAGCAGTACTTC	CASRIGTGGWEQYF
-	-	TRBV7-3	TRBJ2-3	TGTGCCAGCAGCCCCAGTGGGAGAAATGAAGATACGCAGTATTTT	CASSPSGRNEDTQYF
-	-	TRBV28	TRBJ2-7	TGTGCCAGCAGTTTATCCCGCCCTACCAGGGCATCCTACGAGCAGTACTTC	CASSLSRPTRASYEQYF
many	TRBD1	TRBV2	TRBJ2-7	TGTGCCAGCAGTGGACAGGGACGGAACGAGCAGTACTTC	CASSGQGRNEQYF
-	-	TRBV18	TRBJ2-3	TGTGCCAGCTCACCCGGACAGAAATACCATACGCAGTATTTT	CASSPGQKYHTQYF
-	TRBD2	TRBV5-1	TRBJ2-5	TGCGCCAGCAGCTTGGAGGCTAGCGGGGGGCTGATCCAAGAGACCCAGTACTTC	CASSLEASGGLIQETQYF
-	-	TRBV9	TRBJ2-7	TGTGCCAGCAGCGTAACAGATGTCTACGAGCAGTACTTC	CASSVTDVYEQYF
-	TRBD1	TRBV6-5	TRBJ1-1	TGTGCCAGCAGCACAGGGGGCGGTCGGAATGAAGCTTTCTTT	CASSTGGGRNEAFF
-	-	TRBV18	TRBJ2-2	TGTGCCAGCTCACCCAGGGGCCTCGCGAACACCGGGGAGCTGTTTTTT	CASSPRGLANTGELFF
-	-	TRBV7-9	TRBJ2-1	TGTGCCAGCAGCTTGAGGGGGAGCAGGCAAGGTGAGCAGTTCTTC	CASSLRGSRQGEQFF
-	TRBD1	TRBV6-5	TRBJ2-7	TGTGCCAGCAGTCCAGGGGGATCAAACGAGCAGTACTTC	CASSPGGSNEQYF
-	TRBD2	TRBV7-3	TRBJ2-1	TGTGCCAGCAGCTTAGGGAAAGGCGGGGGAGGTGAGCAGTTCTTC	CASSLGKGGGGEQFF
-	TRBD2	TRBV14	TRBJ2-1	TGTGCCAGCAGCTGGCGGGAGACACGGTTCGATGAGCAGTTCTTC	CASSWRETRFDEQFF
-	-	TRBV18	TRBJ1-5	TGTGCCAGCTCACCCGAAGGGGGGGCAAGGGGGAATCAGCCCCAGCATTTT	CASSPEGGARGNQPQHF
-	-	TRBV28	TRBJ2-2	TGTGCCAGCAGTTTATTTGGAGGGAGTACCACCGGGGAGCTGTTTTTT	CASSLFGGSTTGELFF
-	-	TRBV6-2/TRBV6-3	TRBJ1-4	TGTGCCAGCAGTTACTCGTCGGTGGAAAAACTGTTTTTT	CASSYSSVEKLFF
-	TRBD1	TRBV18	TRBJ1-2	TGTGCCAGCTCATGGGAAAACAGGGGCCAACTGAATGGCTACACCTTC	CASSWENRGQLNGYTF
once	-	TRBV6-4	TRBJ1-1	TGTGCCAGCAGGCAGGGAACTGAAGCTTTCTTT	CASRQGTEAFF